This T cell receptor beta chain was identified during a study of blood T cell repertoires in COVID-19. At the level of the study: Sites across the United States, Italy and Spain contributed samples from acute and convalescent COVID-19. PBMCs, B-cell-depleted T cells, or T cells provided the cDNA or gDNA that made up the material.

Looked up from germline, CDR1 is SGHAT and CDR2 is FQDESV (reference sequence). This CDR3 has 16 residues. Trimming removed 2 bases from V and 5 bases from J; junction bases left unmatched: 5. Authors' analysis steps: Amplification of reference gene primers was used by the study to estimate nucleated cell counts. Using immunoSEQ multiplex PCR, the repertoire was profiled, and TCRdb retains in-frame clones only, with some absent. V and J calls and clone size are given by that table; D and trimming were obtained from the DNA. The table has 90,000 to 120,000 clones, about 89% seen once; the top ten hold over 1%.

The chain combines TRBV11-1 with TRBJ2-2; the match to TRBD2 covers 10 bases. What was sequenced was peripheral blood. The sequence was obtained from a woman aged 25 to 39 with acute or convalescent COVID-19. This CDR3 is CASSLQLAGETGELFF. CDR3 bases: TGTGCCAGCAGCTTACAGCTAGCGGGGGAAACCGGGGAGCTGTTTTTT.